One and the same sample provided the 11 T cell receptor beta chains below, sequenced in a study of technical replicates of blood from a handful of donors. Some clones are missing from TCRdb's copy, which holds only in-frame ones; the method was immunoSEQ multiplex PCR. The sample consists of about 75,000 clones, 95% to 98% of them appearing once. Input material: T cells isolated from PBMCs. The receptors derive from a human donor in good health.

The chain recombines TRBV19 with TRBJ1-2; TRBD1 matches 7 bases. Germline V gene sequence: CDR1 LNHDA, CDR2 SQIVND (reference sequence). With V trimmed by 3 bases and J by 2 bases, 6 bases remained unmatched. The CDR3 contains 15 residues. CDR3: CASSIVWDRNYGYTF. The CDR3 DNA reads as TGTGCCAGTAGTATTGTATGGGACAGAAACTATGGCTACACCTTC.

This chain connects TRBV28 to TRBJ2-7; 9 positions match TRBD2. After removal of 6 bases from V and 2 bases from J, the junction contained 8 bases not matched to a gene. This CDR3 contains 15 residues. Germline loops: CDR1 MDHEN, CDR2 SYDVKM. CDR3 loop: CASRSNSGSPYEQYF. CDR3 coding DNA: TGTGCCAGCAGATCCAATAGCGGGAGTCCCTACGAGCAGTACTTC.

The chain has TRBV13 and TRBJ2-3, with TRBD2 matching over 10 bases. After removal of 5 bases from V and 2 bases from J, the junction contained 10 bases not matched to a gene. The CDR3 is 17 residues long. The germline gives CDR1 PRHDT, CDR2 FYEKMQ (reference sequence). CDR3 region: CASSQAGGLRPTDTQYF. CDR3 bases: TGTGCCAGCAGCCAAGCGGGAGGGCTTAGGCCCACAGATACGCAGTATTTT. The full variable domain, rest sourced from reference TRBV13 and TRBJ2-3, is AAGVIQSPRHLIKEKRETATLKCYPIPRHDTVYWYQQGPGQDPQFLISFYEKMQSDKGSIPDRFSAQQFSDYHSELNMSSLELGDSALYFCASSQAGGLRPTDTQYFGPGTRLTVL.

The rearrangement uses TRBV7-6 and TRBJ2-2; D might be TRBD2 (6 bases). The CDR3 extends over 15 amino acids. CDR1 is SGHVS and CDR2 is FNYEAQ in the germline V gene. Trimming shortened V by 4 bases and J by 11 bases, and 20 bases separated the two germline ends. The CDR3 coding sequence is TGTGCCAGCAGCTCTCGTTCAAAAGGGGCGGGAGAGCTGTTTTTT. Its protein is CASSSRSKGAGELFF. The full variable domain, completed using reference TRBV7-6 and TRBJ2-2, is GAGVSQSPRYKVTKRGQDVALRCDPISGHVSLYWYRQALGQGPEFLTYFNYEAQQDKSGLPNDRFSAERPEGSISTLTIQRTEQRDSAMYRCASSSRSKGAGELFFGEGSRLTVL.

The V and J genes are TRBV10-3 and TRBJ1-1; D may be TRBD1 (5 bases). Germline assignment: CDR1 ENHRY and CDR2 SYGVKD. The CDR3 totals 17 residues. V was clipped by 4 bases and J by 0 bases, with 18 bases between them. The CDR3: CAISGGGVGTMNTEAFF. As DNA, the CDR3 is TGTGCCATCAGTGGTGGGGGGGTAGGGACTATGAACACTGAAGCTTTCTTT.

The chain recombines TRBV4-1 with TRBJ2-7; 12 nucleotides agree with TRBD2. The CDR3 loop spans 16 amino acids. V was clipped by 2 bases and J by 5 bases; unmatched bases: 7. The germline V gene encodes CDR1 MGHRA and CDR2 YSYEKL. The CDR3 DNA reads TGCGCCAGCAGCCAAAAACTAGCGGGGGGAACTCACGAGCAGTACTTC. Its protein is CASSQKLAGGTHEQYF.

The CDR3 reads CASSLTGTSGGRSYEQYF. DNA of the CDR3: TGTGCCAGCTCACTAACCGGGACTAGCGGGGGGAGATCTTACGAGCAGTACTTC. V and J are TRBV18 and TRBJ2-7, with 15 positions matching TRBD2. The CDR3 has 18 amino acids. Germline assignment: CDR1 KGHSH and CDR2 LQKENI. V trimming: 4 bases; J trimming: 4 bases; junction bases outside the gene matches: 11.

J is TRBJ2-7 and V is TRBV5-6, with 8 positions matching TRBD1. The CDR3 extends over 15 amino acids. Germline V lookup: CDR1 SGHDT, CDR2 YYEEEE. Trimming cost V 7 bases and J 6 bases; bases outside gene matches: 15. The CDR3 bases are TGTGCCAGCCGCCAGATGACAGGGGTTGTTTTCGAGCAGTACTTC. It encodes CASRQMTGVVFEQYF. The variable domain in full, completed from reference TRBV5-6 and TRBJ2-7, reads DAGVTQSPTHLIKTRGQQVTLRCSPKSGHDTVSWYQQALGQGPQFIFQYYEEEERQRGNFPDRFSGHQFPNYSSELNVNALLLGDSALYLCASRQMTGVVFEQYFGPGTRLTVT.

The chain joins TRBV5-1 to TRBJ2-7, with D possibly TRBD2 on 6 matching bases. V lost 0 bases and J lost 0, with 13 bases in between. This CDR3 contains 16 residues. Germline-derived CDR1 and CDR2 are SGHRS and YFSETQ. CDR3 residues: CASSLGTRDFSYEQYF. The CDR3 DNA reads as TGCGCCAGCAGCTTGGGGACCCGGGACTTCTCCTACGAGCAGTACTTC.

J is TRBJ1-4 and V is TRBV15; D unresolved. The CDR3 totals 16 residues. CDR1 and CDR2 (germline): LNHNV, YYDKDF (reference sequence). V was trimmed by 0 bases and J by 0 bases, leaving 8 bases between them. The chain's CDR3 is CATSRDFTATNEKLFF. Written as DNA, the CDR3 is TGTGCCACCAGCAGAGATTTCACAGCAACTAATGAAAAACTGTTTTTT.

This clone showed up just once. The chain employs TRBV27 and TRBJ1-2; tentatively, D is TRBD1 (6 bases). This CDR3 spans 13 amino acids. V was cut by 5 bases and J by 10 bases, with 17 bases left in between. Germline lookup yields CDR1 MNHEY and CDR2 SMNVEV (reference sequence). Here the CDR3 DNA reads TGTGCCAGCAGTCTTCAGGGGCTAGTCGACTACACCTTC. Its protein product is CASSLQGLVDYTF.